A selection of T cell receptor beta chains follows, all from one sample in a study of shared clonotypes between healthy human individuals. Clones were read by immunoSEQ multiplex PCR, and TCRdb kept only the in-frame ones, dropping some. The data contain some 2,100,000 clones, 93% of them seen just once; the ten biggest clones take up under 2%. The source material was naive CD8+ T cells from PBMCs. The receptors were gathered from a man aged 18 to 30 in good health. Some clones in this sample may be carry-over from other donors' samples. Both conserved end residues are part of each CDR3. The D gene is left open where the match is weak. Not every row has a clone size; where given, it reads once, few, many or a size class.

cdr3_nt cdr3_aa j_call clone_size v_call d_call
TGTGCCAGCAGCTTAGCGTTTAGCGGGAGAGGCAATGAGCAGTTCTTC CASSLAFSGRGNEQFF TRBJ2-1 . TRBV7-9 TRBD2
TGTGCCAGCAGCTTGACAGGCCCGAACACTGAAGCTTTCTTT CASSLTGPNTEAFF TRBJ1-1 few TRBV5-4 .
TGTGCCAGCAGTTTAAACGGGGTTGGGGAGACCCAGTACTTC CASSLNGVGETQYF TRBJ2-5 . TRBV27 .
TGTGCCAGTAGCCCAGGACCTAGCTACGAGCAGTACTTC CASSPGPSYEQYF TRBJ2-7 . TRBV19 .
TGTGCCAGCAGCTTGGATCCCCTCCTAGATCCTAATGAAAAACTGTTTTTT CASSLDPLLDPNEKLFF TRBJ1-4 . TRBV5-4 .
TGTGCCAGCAGTTTATCCAAAGTGACTGAAGCTTTCTTT CASSLSKVTEAFF TRBJ1-1 once TRBV27 .
TGTGCCTGGAGTGTAGTAGCGGGGGCGGCCTACGAGCAGTACTTC CAWSVVAGAAYEQYF TRBJ2-7 . TRBV30 TRBD2
TGTGCCAGCAGCCATCCGGGACAGGGAGACTACGAGCAGTACTTC CASSHPGQGDYEQYF TRBJ2-7 . TRBV4-2 TRBD1
TGCGCCAGCAGCCAAGACCGCCGAGACCCCACCGGGGAGCTGTTTTTT CASSQDRRDPTGELFF TRBJ2-2 . TRBV4-3 .
TGTGCCAGCAGCCCAATAGCGGGTAACTATGGCTACACCTTC CASSPIAGNYGYTF TRBJ1-2 . TRBV7-3 .
TGTGCCAGCAGCGTAGCAGGAACGAACACCGGGGAGCTGTTTTTT CASSVAGTNTGELFF TRBJ2-2 . TRBV9 .
TGTGCCAGCAGCAAAGCGGAGGCCCAGAGGGGGACTCAGGCGGTGGCTGAAGCTTTCTTT CASSKAEAQRGTQAVAEAFF TRBJ1-1 . TRBV21-1 .
TGTGCCAGCAGCCCACATTACGAGCAGTACTTC CASSPHYEQYF TRBJ2-7 . TRBV28 .
TGTGCCAGCAGCACCCTGGGGGAAGCTCCGATTTCTAACATATATTTT CASSTLGEAPISNIYF TRBJ1-3 . TRBV28 .
TGTGCCAGCAGCCCTGCGGGGGGACGCCTCTCTGGGGCCAACGTCCTGACTTTC CASSPAGGRLSGANVLTF TRBJ2-6 once TRBV7-3 TRBD2
TGTGCCAGTGGCCCAGCGGGAACTCTGGAGACCCAGTACTTC CASGPAGTLETQYF TRBJ2-5 . TRBV19 TRBD2
TGTGCCAGCAGCCATCCCCGGGGGGCTAACACTGAAGCTTTCTTT CASSHPRGANTEAFF TRBJ1-1 . TRBV14 .
TGTGCCGGGAAACACCGGGACCGACTTAACTATGGCTACACCTTC CAGKHRDRLNYGYTF TRBJ1-2 . TRBV30 .
TGTGCCAGTAACGAATCCCCAGGTATGAACACTGAAGCTTTCTTT CASNESPGMNTEAFF TRBJ1-1 . TRBV19 .
TGTGCCAGCAGTAAGACTAGCGGGAGGGGGGAGCAGTACTTC CASSKTSGRGEQYF TRBJ2-7 . TRBV25-1 TRBD2
TGCGCCAGCAGCCAATACCCGGGGTACGAGCAGTACTTC CASSQYPGYEQYF TRBJ2-7 . TRBV4-1 .
TGCGCCAGCAGCTTTGGTCTAGACGAGTATATAGAGCAGTTCTTC CASSFGLDEYIEQFF TRBJ2-1 . TRBV5-1 .
TGCGCCAGCAGGTGGACGCCCGGGACAGGGGACTACGAGCAGTACTTC CASRWTPGTGDYEQYF TRBJ2-7 . TRBV5-1 TRBD1
TGCGCCAGCAGCCCCGGGAGTGCAACTAATGAAAAACTGTTTTTT CASSPGSATNEKLFF TRBJ1-4 . TRBV4-3 .
TGTGCCAGCAGCCGATTTGTGGGATGGGAGACCCAGTACTTC CASSRFVGWETQYF TRBJ2-5 . TRBV7-2 .
TGTGCCAGCAGTGAAAGGCCTAGCGGGAGATGGAGGAATGAGCAGTTCTTC CASSERPSGRWRNEQFF TRBJ2-1 . TRBV2 TRBD2
TGTGCCAGTAGCAACTGGGGGGACACTGAAGCTTTCTTT CASSNWGDTEAFF TRBJ1-1 few TRBV19 .
TGCGCCAGCAGCCTCGGGGGTCCGCCGGGACAGGGACGACACGAGCAGTACTTC CASSLGGPPGQGRHEQYF TRBJ2-7 . TRBV4-1 TRBD1
TGTGCCACCAGCAGTCTTCCGTGGACGATGGGGGAGGTCACCGGGGAGCTGTTTTTT CATSSLPWTMGEVTGELFF TRBJ2-2 . TRBV15 .
TGTGCCAGCAGCTTAGGGCCGGCACCTGAAGCTTTCTTT CASSLGPAPEAFF TRBJ1-1 . TRBV7-2 .
TGTGCCAGTAGTATGGACCCTACAACTAATGAAAAACTGTTTTTT CASSMDPTTNEKLFF TRBJ1-4 . TRBV19 .
TGTGCCAGCAGCTTCGGAACAGGTCCCCTCTACGAGCAGTACTTC CASSFGTGPLYEQYF TRBJ2-7 . TRBV5-8 .
TGTGCCAGCAGTGACGGGACAGGGTGGTACGGCAATCAGCCCCAGCATTTT CASSDGTGWYGNQPQHF TRBJ1-5 many TRBV6-1 TRBD1
TGTGCCAGCAGCGAAGGACTAGCGGATACCTACGAGCAGTACTTC CASSEGLADTYEQYF TRBJ2-7 . TRBV9 TRBD2
TGTGCCAGTAGTAGCGGGGGTGGGAGGGACATTCAGTACTTC CASSSGGGRDIQYF TRBJ2-4 . TRBV19 TRBD2
TGCGCCAGCAGTCCTACGCCAGGCACCGGATCTGGGGCCAACGTCCTGACTTTC CASSPTPGTGSGANVLTF TRBJ2-6 . TRBV5-1 .
TGTGCCATCAGTGAAATTACCAGGGGTGAGGGGCCAGATACGCAGTATTTT CAISEITRGEGPDTQYF TRBJ2-3 . TRBV10-3 .
TGTGCCAGCAGCCACCGCCGGGGACAGGGGGCCTACGAGCAGTACTTC CASSHRRGQGAYEQYF TRBJ2-7 . TRBV7-9 TRBD1
TGTGCCAGCAGCCTAAGGGGCAGCCACTATGGCTACACCTTC CASSLRGSHYGYTF TRBJ1-2 . TRBV28 .
TGTGCCAGCAGTTACTCGTCAGCAGTTCCCCACGAGCAGTACTTC CASSYSSAVPHEQYF TRBJ2-7 once TRBV6-5 .
TGCGCCAGCAGCACCACAGGGGGCAACCCTTCAACCTATGGCTACACCTTC CASSTTGGNPSTYGYTF TRBJ1-2 . TRBV5-1 TRBD1
TGTGCCAGCAGTTACATGGCCGGCTACGAGCAGTACTTC CASSYMAGYEQYF TRBJ2-7 . TRBV6-6 .
TGCGCCAGCAGCTCCTATTCAGCGGGAGGGAGCTCCTACGAGCAGTACTTC CASSSYSAGGSSYEQYF TRBJ2-7 . TRBV4-1 TRBD2
TGTGCCAGCAGTTACCTGACTAGCGCTCTCAATGAGCAGTTCTTC CASSYLTSALNEQFF TRBJ2-1 . TRBV6-5 TRBD2
TGCGCCAGCAGCTTGACAGGGAGCTCTGGAAACACCATATATTTT CASSLTGSSGNTIYF TRBJ1-3 . TRBV5-1 .